Each of the 5 T cell receptor beta chains below was sequenced from the same sample in a study of T cell responses to AZD1222 COVID-19 vaccine. The protocol was immunoSEQ multiplex PCR, while the TCRdb copy is restricted to in-frame clones and leaves out a portion. Of some 120,000 clones listed, 90% to 95% are singletons. The source material was peripheral blood, sampled on day 0 of AZD1222 vaccination. These receptors all come from an adult in good health.

V gene TRBV6-5 combines with J gene TRBJ2-2; D possibly corresponds to TRBD1 (5 bases). Trimming cost V 6 bases and J 2 bases, with 10 bases left between them. In germline, CDR1 is MNHEY, CDR2 SVGAGI. The CDR3 length is 14 residues. Here the CDR3 DNA reads TGTGCCAGCAGGCCCCAGGGAAACACCGGGGAGCTGTTTTTT. This sequence encodes CASRPQGNTGELFF.

The rearrangement uses TRBV5-6 and TRBJ2-3, with 11 bases matching TRBD2. The CDR3 sequence is 14 residues long. Germline CDR1 is SGHDT and CDR2 is YYEEEE. Trimming cost V 5 bases and J 4 bases; bases outside gene matches: 3. Here the CDR3 DNA reads TGTGCCAGCAGAGTAGCGGGGGGGCCAGATACGCAGTATTTT. This gives the protein CASRVAGGPDTQYF.

The CDR3 region has the DNA TGTGCCAGCAGCTTAGGCGCGGTCAGAACTGGGGGCTACACCTTC. Amino acid sequence: CASSLGAVRTGGYTF. J is TRBJ1-2 and V is TRBV7-2, with D unclear. Per germline, CDR1 SGHTA and CDR2 FQGNSA. The CDR3 loop spans 15 amino acids. Trimming stripped 1 base from V and 8 bases from J, with 17 bases between.

The gene calls are TRBV5-1 and TRBJ1-2; D is ambiguous. V lost 2 bases and J 7 bases, leaving 24 bases between the germline ends. Germline lookup yields CDR1 SGHRS and CDR2 YFSETQ. CDR3 length equals 17 residues. Written as DNA, the CDR3 is TGCGCCAGCAGCTTTGATAGGGTAAACTTGAGAGGTTCTGGCTACACCTTC. Translation: CASSFDRVNLRGSGYTF. The full variable domain, rest sourced from reference TRBV5-1 and TRBJ1-2, is KAGVTQTPRYLIKTRGQQVTLSCSPISGHRSVSWYQQTPGQGLQFLFEYFSETQRNKGNFPGRFSGRQFSNSRSEMNVSTLELGDSALYLCASSFDRVNLRGSGYTFGSGTRLTVV.

The rearrangement uses TRBV9 and TRBJ1-1, with TRBD1 identical over 9 bases. This CDR3 has 15 residues. Looked up from germline, CDR1 is SGDLS and CDR2 is YYNGEE. V dropped 3 bases and J dropped 4; count of bases not matched to a gene: 7. DNA for the CDR3: TGTGCCAGCAGCGCCCACAGGGGGCCTCTCACTGAAGCTTTCTTT. It specifies CASSAHRGPLTEAFF. Together with reference TRBV9 and TRBJ1-1, the CDR3 gives the full variable domain: DSGVTQTPKHLITATGQRVTLRCSPRSGDLSVYWYQQSLDQGLQFLIQYYNGEERAKGNILERFSAQQFPDLHSELNLSSLELGDSALYFCASSAHRGPLTEAFFGQGTRLTVV.